The 24 T cell receptor beta chains reported below all come from one sample, sequenced in a study of kidney transplant recipient with SARS-CoV-2 infection. TCRdb reanalysed the reads using MiXCR and keeps one entry per CDR3 protein. In the table there are approximately 250,000 distinct CDR3 sequences, under 30% of which are singletons. This sample comprised a blood sample, obtained at baseline and on day 111 from a kidney transplant recipient. The receptors were gathered from a male patient in his thirties who had COVID-19 and was a kidney transplant recipient. Some T cells could come from the graft donor.

This clonotype occurred many times. The V call is TRBV6-1, the J call TRBJ1-5; TRBD1 matches 7 bases. The CDR3 runs to 17 residues. Germline CDR1 and CDR2: MNHNS and SASEGT. The ends lost 5 bases at V and 0 bases at J; junction bases unmatched: 10. The CDR3 protein is CASSPDRVGYSNQPQHF. The DNA for the CDR3 is TGTGCCAGCAGTCCTGACAGGGTAGGGTATAGCAATCAGCCCCAGCATTTT.

As for this clonotype: A much bigger clone sits one base away, suggesting this may be a read error. The rearrangement joins TRBV12-3 or TRBV12-4 to TRBJ1-1; D is unclear. There are 14 residues in the CDR3. CDR3 region: CASSLRVVNTEALF. CDR3 coding DNA: TGTGCCAGCAGCCTTAGGGTAGTGAACACTGAAGCTCTCTTT.

This clonotype was found many times. The chain couples TRBV6-2 or TRBV6-3 to TRBJ1-2, with D unclear. Germline-derived CDR1 and CDR2 are MNHEY and SVGEGT. The CDR3 extends over 17 amino acids. V lost 5 bases and J lost 4, with 23 bases in between. The CDR3: CASSLLYCIGKTYGYTF. The DNA for the CDR3 is TGTGCCAGCAGTCTTTTATACTGCATCGGAAAGACCTATGGCTACACCTTC.

Remarks on this clonotype: Just one base apart from a much larger clone, this may be a read error. The chain's CDR3 is CSVLTNEKLFF. The CDR3 DNA sequence: TGCAGCGTATTAACTAATGAAAAACTGTTTTTT. The V gene is TRBV29-1, the J gene TRBJ1-4; D is unclear. Germline CDR1 SQVTM, CDR2 ANQGSEA. V was clipped by 6 bases and J by 1 base, with 3 bases between them. The CDR3 is 11 amino acids.

Comments on this clonotype: A much larger clone is a single base away; this may be a read error. In DNA, the CDR3 is TGTGCCAGCAGTGAACCTAGGACACAGGGCTACACCTTC. This sequence encodes CASSEPRTQGYTF. The chain links TRBV2 to TRBJ1-2; D perhaps matches TRBD1 (5 bases). CDR1 SNHLY and CDR2 FYNNEI come from the germline V gene. CDR3 length equals 13 residues. V lost 2 bases and J 8 bases, leaving 12 bases between the germline ends.

This clonotype was recorded a few times. A read error may be the cause here, since a much bigger clone is one base away. The chain uses TRBV5-6 and TRBJ1-1; no firm D call. This CDR3 spans 12 amino acids. CDR1 SGHDT and CDR2 YYEEEE come from the germline V gene. Trimming removed 2 bases at V and 0 bases at J, with 2 bases between. The CDR3 DNA follows: TGTGCCAGCAGCTTTCTGAACACTGAAGCTTTCTTT. This sequence encodes CASSFLNTEAFF.

V gene TRBV20-1 combines with J gene TRBJ1-4; D not certain. The germline V gene has CDR1 DFQATT and CDR2 SNEGSKA (reference sequence). The germline V and J ends were trimmed by 0 bases and 0 bases, with 8 bases remaining between them. CDR3 size: 15 residues. The CDR3, as DNA: TGCAGTGCTAGAGACCTCAGGACAACTAATGAAAAACTGTTTTTT. Its translation is CSARDLRTTNEKLFF.

This clonotype was counted at least ten times. The genes are TRBV12-3 or TRBV12-4 and TRBJ2-3; TRBD1 or TRBD2 may be the D gene (6 bases each). This CDR3 comprises 14 residues. V was clipped by 6 bases and J by 0 bases, with 10 bases between them. CDR3 residues: CASRWGASTDTQYF. CDR3 nucleotides: TGTGCCAGCAGGTGGGGGGCTAGCACAGATACGCAGTATTTT.

This clonotype was counted ten times or more. This chain connects TRBV28 to TRBJ2-2; 8 bases match TRBD2. J lost 5 bases, V lost 2 bases, and 4 bases had no gene match. This CDR3 region has 15 residues. Germline CDR1 is MDHEN and CDR2 is SYDVKM. The CDR3 DNA sequence: TGTGCCAGCAGTTTAGCGGGAGGATGGACCGGGGAGCTGTTTTTT. Its translation: CASSLAGGWTGELFF.

This clonotype was detected many times. The chain recombines TRBV19 with TRBJ2-7; 8 bases align to TRBD1. V trimming: 5 bases; J trimming: 5 bases; junction bases outside the gene matches: 5. The CDR3 is made up of 13 amino acids. Germline V lookup: CDR1 LNHDA, CDR2 SQIVND (reference sequence). CDR3 coding DNA: TGTGCCAGTAGTTCGCTACAGGGGGACGAGCAGTACTTC. Its translation: CASSSLQGDEQYF.

This clonotype was observed at least ten times. The rearrangement links TRBV5-1 to TRBJ1-3, with 8 bases identical to TRBD1. Trimming removed 4 bases from V and 0 bases from J; junction bases left unmatched: 3. The CDR3 loop spans 15 amino acids. Germline CDR1 reads SGHRS; CDR2 reads YFSETQ. The DNA for the CDR3 is TGCGCCAGCAGCAGGGGACAGGACTCTGGAAACACCATATATTTT. Protein sequence: CASSRGQDSGNTIYF. The entire variable domain, with the rest obtained from reference TRBV5-1 and TRBJ1-3, is as follows: KAGVTQTPRYLIKTRGQQVTLSCSPISGHRSVSWYQQTPGQGLQFLFEYFSETQRNKGNFPGRFSGRQFSNSRSEMNVSTLELGDSALYLCASSRGQDSGNTIYFGEGSWLTVV.

This clonotype was detected ten times or more. The chain uses TRBV6-5 and TRBJ1-1; a possible D gene is TRBD1 (6 bases). CDR1 is MNHEY and CDR2 is SVGAGI in the germline V gene. There are 15 residues in the CDR3. The V end was cut by 6 bases, the J end by 1 base, with 15 bases between. Here the CDR3 reads CASRPFTQGNTEAFF. The CDR3 coding sequence is TGTGCCAGCAGACCTTTCACACAGGGGAACACTGAAGCTTTCTTT.

To note about this clonotype: This likely came from a read error, as a far larger clone is one base away. The chain combines TRBV6-8 with TRBJ1-4; D is possibly TRBD1 (5 bases). Germline CDR1 reads MNHGY; CDR2 reads SAAAGT. This CDR3 is built from 13 residues. The CDR3 nucleotides are TGTGCCAACAGTTTGGGGGATAATGAAAAACTGTTTTTT. Its translation is CANSLGDNEKLFF.

This clonotype has just one count. It may be a read error: a sequence one base away is much more abundant. The V and J genes are TRBV19 and TRBJ2-2; D is tentatively TRBD1 or TRBD2 (6 bases each). From germline, CDR1 is LNHDA and CDR2 SQIVND (reference sequence). The CDR3 runs 12 residues. The CDR3 protein is CASDRSTGGLFF. The CDR3 coding sequence is TGTGCCAGTGACAGGTCCACCGGGGGGCTGTTTTTT.

Details on this clonotype: This may come from a read error, since a much larger clone is one base off. The CDR3 DNA reads as TGTGCCAGCAGCGATGGACCGGTCGTTAGAAAGGCCTATGGCTACACCTTC. Amino acid sequence: CASSDGPVVRKAYGYTF. V and J are TRBV16 and TRBJ1-2; no clear D. The CDR3 sequence is 17 residues long. Germline V gene sequence: CDR1 KGHSY, CDR2 FQNENV. Trimming shortened V by 5 bases and J by 4 bases, and 23 bases separated the two germline ends.

This clonotype has ten or more counts. The genes are TRBV10-2 and TRBJ2-7, with 7 positions matching TRBD2. This CDR3 contains 13 residues. Germline CDR1 is WSHSY and CDR2 is SAAADI. The J segment lost 2 bases and the V segment lost 3 bases, leaving 1 base of the junction unmatched. In DNA form, the CDR3 reads TGCGCCAGCAGTGAAGGACTAGCCTACGAGCAGTACTTC. This gives the protein CASSEGLAYEQYF.

Ten or more counts support this clonotype. Here the CDR3 reads CASTRTGTNTEAFF. The CDR3 coding sequence is TGTGCCAGCACCAGGACAGGCACGAACACTGAAGCTTTCTTT. The chain combines TRBV6-5 with TRBJ1-1; 7 bases are shared with TRBD1. V was clipped by 7 bases and J by 1 base; unmatched bases: 6. The germline V gene has CDR1 MNHEY and CDR2 SVGAGI. The CDR3 sequence is 14 residues long.

This clonotype was seen ten or more times. This rearrangement joins TRBV2 to TRBJ1-5; 9 bases align to TRBD1. The CDR3 sequence is 15 residues long. After removal of 4 bases from V and 2 bases from J, the junction contained 3 bases not matched to a gene. Germline CDR1 and CDR2: SNHLY and FYNNEI. CDR3 loop: CASSGDRVGNQPQHF. CDR3 nucleotides: TGTGCCAGCAGTGGGGACAGGGTGGGCAATCAGCCCCAGCATTTT.

This clonotype has at least ten counts. This sequence joins TRBV7-9 and TRBJ1-5; D is unresolved. The CDR3 contains 16 residues. From germline, CDR1 is SEHNR and CDR2 FQNEAQ (reference sequence). Trimming shortened V by 1 base and J by 5 bases, and 15 bases separated the two germline ends. CDR3 region: CASSLVVGNGDQPQHF. The CDR3 region has the DNA TGTGCCAGCAGCTTAGTCGTCGGGAACGGAGATCAGCCCCAGCATTTT.

Of note for this clonotype: This may come from a read error, since a much larger clone is one base off. The J gene is TRBJ1-3, the V gene TRBV25-1; D is possibly TRBD1 (5 bases). From germline, CDR1 is MGHDK and CDR2 SYGVNS. The CDR3 covers 20 residues. CDR3 sequence reads: CASSEFFAFTGVGSGDTIYF. The CDR3 nucleotides read TGTGCCAGCAGTGAATTTTTTGCTTTCACAGGCGTCGGCTCTGGAGACACCATATATTTT.

This clonotype came up many times. This chain uses TRBV11-3 with TRBJ1-2; D remains unclear. V was pared by 5 bases and J by 4 bases, with 23 bases between. Germline V gene data show CDR1 as SGHNT and CDR2 as YENEEA. CDR3 size: 17 residues. The CDR3 here is CASSHPLDLGKTYGYTF. The DNA for the CDR3 is TGTGCCAGCAGCCACCCTCTCGATCTCGGAAAGACCTATGGCTACACCTTC. The full variable domain, its missing parts supplied by reference TRBV11-3 and TRBJ1-2, is EAGVVQSPRYKIIEKKQPVAFWCNPISGHNTLYWYLQNLGQGPELLIRYENEEAVDDSQLPKDRFSAERLKGVDSTLKIQPAELGDSAVYLCASSHPLDLGKTYGYTFGSGTRLTVV.

This clonotype was counted many times. This chain uses TRBV7-9 with TRBJ2-2; 10 positions agree with TRBD2. The CDR3 length is 16 residues. Trimming took 5 bases from V and 3 from J; bases not matched to a gene: 6. Germline V gives CDR1 SEHNR, CDR2 FQNEAQ (reference sequence). This chain's CDR3 is CASSPPGLAHTGELFF. CDR3 nucleotides: TGTGCCAGCAGCCCACCGGGACTAGCGCACACCGGGGAGCTGTTTTTT. Variable domain in full (rest from reference TRBV7-9 and TRBJ2-2): DTGVSQNPRHKITKRGQNVTFRCDPISEHNRLYWYRQTLGQGPEFLTYFQNEAQLEKSRLLSDRFSAERPKGSFSTLEIQRTEQGDSAMYLCASSPPGLAHTGELFFGEGSRLTVL.

In the case of this clonotype: A read error is possible here, since a much larger clone lies one base away. V usage is TRBV30 and J usage is TRBJ2-7, with D tentatively TRBD1 (5 bases). The V and J ends lost 2 bases and 2 bases respectively, with 10 bases between them. Germline V gene sequence: CDR1 GTSNPN, CDR2 SVGIG (reference sequence). The CDR3 totals 13 residues. CDR3 coding DNA: TGTGCCTGGAGTATGGACACCCCCTACGAGCAGTACTTC. Translation: CAWSMDTPYEQYF.

This clonotype was found many times. J is TRBJ2-4 and V is TRBV9; D is perhaps TRBD2 (6 bases). The CDR3 loop spans 15 amino acids. V dropped 5 bases and J dropped 7 bases, with 19 bases sitting between them. Germline values: CDR1 SGDLS, CDR2 YYNGEE. Here the CDR3 DNA reads TGTGCCAGCAGTCCCGGGCGGGGAGCCCGGAACATTCAGTACTTC. This gives the protein CASSPGRGARNIQYF.